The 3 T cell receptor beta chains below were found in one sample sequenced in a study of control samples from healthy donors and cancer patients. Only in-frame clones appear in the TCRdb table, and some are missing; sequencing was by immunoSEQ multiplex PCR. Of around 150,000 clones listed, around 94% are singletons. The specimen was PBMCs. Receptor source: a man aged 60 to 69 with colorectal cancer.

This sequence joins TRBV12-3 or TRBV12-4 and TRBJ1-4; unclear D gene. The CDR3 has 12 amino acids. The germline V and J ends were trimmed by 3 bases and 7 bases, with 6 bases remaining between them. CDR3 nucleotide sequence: TGTGCCAGCAGTTTCGGGAGTGAAAAACTGTTTTTT. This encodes CASSFGSEKLFF.

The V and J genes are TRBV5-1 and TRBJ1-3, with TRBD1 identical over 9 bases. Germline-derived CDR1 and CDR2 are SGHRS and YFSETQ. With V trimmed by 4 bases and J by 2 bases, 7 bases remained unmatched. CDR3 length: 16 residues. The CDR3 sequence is CASSPTGGRTGNTIYF. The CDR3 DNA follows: TGCGCCAGCAGCCCAACAGGGGGCAGAACTGGAAACACCATATATTTT.

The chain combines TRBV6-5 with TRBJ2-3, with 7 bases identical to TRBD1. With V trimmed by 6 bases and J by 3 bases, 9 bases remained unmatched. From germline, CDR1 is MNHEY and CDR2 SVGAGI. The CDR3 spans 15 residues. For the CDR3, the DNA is TGTGCCAGCAGAAGGACAGGTCTTGAAACAGATACGCAGTATTTT. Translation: CASRRTGLETDTQYF.